Listed below are T cell receptor beta chains from one sample, sequenced in a study of blood T cell repertoires in COVID-19. Produced via immunoSEQ multiplex PCR; TCRdb's table is partial and in-frame only. This sample has roughly 150,000 clones, with approximately 85% found just once. Input material: peripheral blood. These receptors were collected from a man aged 80 or over with COVID-19, enrolled during active disease. CDR3s include the opening cysteine and the closing phenylalanine or tryptophan. Each record gives: D gene, J gene, V gene, clone size, CDR3 DNA, CDR3 protein. The D gene is left open where the match is weak. The size field is filled for only some rows; it gives once, few, many or a size class.

D: .
J: TRBJ1-1
V: TRBV5-1
size: .
DNA: TGCGCCAGCAGCTTGGCCACCCAATCTCTCGGGAACACTGAAGCTTTCTTT
CDR3: CASSLATQSLGNTEAFF

D: TRBD1
J: TRBJ2-3
V: TRBV4-1
size: .
DNA: TGCGCCAGCAGCCTGTCGGAGACAGGGCTCCCCACAGATACGCAGTATTTT
CDR3: CASSLSETGLPTDTQYF

D: .
J: TRBJ1-5
V: TRBV19
size: .
DNA: TGTGCCAGTAGTATATCTGAGGGTCAGCCCCAGCATTTT
CDR3: CASSISEGQPQHF

D: TRBD1
J: TRBJ1-2
V: TRBV18
size: .
DNA: TGTGCCAGCTCACCCACCCCGACAGGGGGCGCCGAAGGCTACACCTTC
CDR3: CASSPTPTGGAEGYTF

D: TRBD1
J: TRBJ2-4
V: TRBV18
size: .
DNA: TGTGCCAGCTCTTTCGGACAGGGAAACATTCAGTACTTC
CDR3: CASSFGQGNIQYF

D: TRBD1
J: TRBJ1-6
V: TRBV7-8
size: .
DNA: TGTGCCAGCAGCTATACAGGGGGCCTAGGGTCACCCCTCCACTTT
CDR3: CASSYTGGLGSPLHF

D: .
J: TRBJ1-2
V: TRBV6-4
size: .
DNA: TGTGCCAGCAGACCAAGGACGGGGAACTATGGCTACACCTTC
CDR3: CASRPRTGNYGYTF

D: .
J: TRBJ1-1
V: TRBV6-1
size: few
DNA: TGTGCCAGCAGTGAACCCGGACAGTTGAACACTGAAGCTTTCTTT
CDR3: CASSEPGQLNTEAFF

D: .
J: TRBJ1-2
V: TRBV27
size: .
DNA: TGTGCCAGCAGTGGCGGCTTAAAAGGCTACACCTTC
CDR3: CASSGGLKGYTF

D: TRBD2
J: TRBJ2-5
V: TRBV3-1/TRBV3-2
size: once
DNA: TGTGCCAGCAGCTACATAGGACTAGCGGGGTTCCAAGAGACCCAGTACTTC
CDR3: CASSYIGLAGFQETQYF

D: .
J: TRBJ2-3
V: TRBV5-1
size: .
DNA: TGCGCCAGCAGCTTGGGTCTCCTAAGCACAGATACGCAGTATTTT
CDR3: CASSLGLLSTDTQYF

D: .
J: TRBJ1-3
V: TRBV12-3/TRBV12-4
size: .
DNA: TGTGCCAGCAGTTTCAGTGGAAACACCATATATTTT
CDR3: CASSFSGNTIYF

D: .
J: TRBJ1-6
V: TRBV9
size: .
DNA: TGTGCCAGCAGCGTAGCGGGGGGCCGTTCACCCCTCCACTTT
CDR3: CASSVAGGRSPLHF

D: TRBD2
J: TRBJ2-7
V: TRBV9
size: .
DNA: TGTGCCAGCAGCGTCGGGACTAGCGAGATCTACGAGCAGTACTTC
CDR3: CASSVGTSEIYEQYF

D: .
J: TRBJ1-2
V: TRBV6-5
size: .
DNA: TGTGCCAGCAGTCCGGACGGCCGGGGAGGTTACACCTTC
CDR3: CASSPDGRGGYTF